This TCR beta chain is from a study of shared clonotypes between healthy human individuals. Cells designated naive CD8 were CD45RO-negative and were positively selected for CCR7, with terminally differentiated effector memory CD45RA+ cells excluded. The assay used deep level. Sequencing was performed with immunoSEQ multiplex PCR; in TCRdb, only in-frame clones are kept and a portion is missing. The sample lists roughly 2,000,000 clones, just under 95% occurring once. This CDR3 region has 15 residues. V lost 6 bases to trimming and J lost 1 base, with 14 bases between them. Germline CDR1 reads LNHDA; CDR2 reads SQIVND (reference sequence). A remark on this clone: What it binds is not known.

Study outcomes and limitations: Although depth was large, rarefaction showed that sequencing of the sorted subsets was incomplete.

The specimen was naive CD8+ T cells sorted from blood. This clonotype originated in a man between 18 and 35 years old in good health. The chain joins TRBV19 to TRBJ2-3, with no clear D. The CDR3 nucleotides read TGTGCCAGTAGGAGCGTAGCTGGGGGCACAGATACGCAGTATTTT. Protein product: CASRSVAGGTDTQYF.